The clone carrying this T cell receptor beta chain was observed a few times. Antigen specificity is unknown. With a J-beta primer mix and a sample-barcoded 5' primer, a second PCR ran about 7 to 12 cycles. Each sample yielded at least 2.5 million CDR3-containing paired-end reads. TCRdb itself ran the 5' RACE reads through MiXCR, one entry per CDR3 protein. The sample includes approximately 1,100,000 distinct CDR3 sequences, over 35% of them seen just once. Trimming took 5 bases from V and 5 from J, leaving 19 bases between them. Germline V CDR1 and CDR2: MNHEY, SMNVEV (reference sequence). This CDR3 region has 15 residues. The sample belongs to a study of blood T cells in healthy people across ages. Turning to the study itself: The template switching approach captured approximately one barcoded beta molecule for every two T cells.

Study-level findings and limits: PBMC samples, being unsorted, prevented any conclusive comparison of naive and antigen-experienced cells.

Per sample, a minimum of 6.5 million PBMCs were isolated. Sequenced sample: blood. V and J are TRBV27 and TRBJ2-7; no firm D call. The clonotype comes from a woman aged 55-69 years in good health. The CDR3 protein is CASSEPLQFRNEQYF. The CDR3 nucleotides are TGTGCCAGCAGTGAACCCCTACAGTTCAGGAACGAGCAGTACTTC.